These 19 T cell receptor beta chains were sequenced from one sample in a study of blood T cell repertoires in COVID-19. Here immunoSEQ multiplex PCR was the method, and the copy in TCRdb shows in-frame clones only, minus some. The table lists 150,000 to 250,000 clones, around 90% of them singletons. The source material was PBMCs or T cells enriched from blood (not recorded which). All receptors derive from a woman aged 25 to 39 who had recovered from COVID-19.

This chain links TRBV6-4 with TRBJ2-1; TRBD2 aligns across 10 bases. CDR3 length: 14 residues. The J segment lost 6 bases and the V segment lost 5 bases, leaving 4 bases of the junction unmatched. The germline gives CDR1 MRHNA, CDR2 SNTAGT. Here the CDR3 DNA reads TGTGCCAGCAGTACAGCGGGAGGGGTCAATGAGCAGTTCTTC. Translation gives CASSTAGGVNEQFF.

V is TRBV19 and J is TRBJ1-1; no clear D. Germline lookup yields CDR1 LNHDA and CDR2 SQIVND (reference sequence). The CDR3 contains 12 residues. Trimming took off 7 bases at V and 5 bases at J, with 11 bases between the two ends. The CDR3 bases are TGTGCCAGTACCACGCGGGGAACTGAAGCTTTCTTT. Translation: CASTTRGTEAFF.

The chain carries TRBV27 and TRBJ2-7; D remains unclear. CDR1 is MNHEY and CDR2 is SMNVEV in the germline V gene (reference sequence). The CDR3 has 14 residues. Between the trimmed V and J ends, which lost 2 bases and 5 bases, there was a span of 13 bases. The CDR3 loop reads CASSLAHINNEQYF. CDR3 DNA sequence: TGTGCCAGCAGTTTAGCCCACATCAATAACGAGCAGTACTTC.

The rearrangement joins TRBV7-2 to TRBJ1-1; 8 positions match TRBD1. Germline V lookup: CDR1 SGHTA, CDR2 FQGNSA. The CDR3 is 15 residues long. Unmatched junction bases numbered 7, after V lost 5 bases and J lost 2 bases. As DNA, the CDR3 is TGTGCCAGCAGCCTTCGGGACAGGATCAACACTGAAGCTTTCTTT. It translates to CASSLRDRINTEAFF.

This clone appeared a single time. The chain recombines TRBV6-6 with TRBJ1-1; D not certain. Germline CDR1 MNHNY, CDR2 SVGAGI (reference sequence). The germline V and J ends were trimmed by 4 bases and 1 base, with 7 bases remaining between them. The CDR3 is made up of 13 amino acids. The CDR3 loop is CASSLAANTEAFF. The CDR3, as DNA: TGTGCCAGCAGTTTAGCGGCGAACACTGAAGCTTTCTTT.

The chain links TRBV29-1 to TRBJ1-1; perhaps TRBD1 as D (5 bases). The germline V gene encodes CDR1 SQVTM and CDR2 ANQGSEA. The CDR3 sequence is 13 residues long. With 5 bases removed from V and 0 bases from J, the gap between germline ends came to 10 bases. The chain's CDR3 is CSVQGLMNTEAFF. As DNA, the CDR3 is TGCAGCGTTCAGGGTTTGATGAACACTGAAGCTTTCTTT.

This clone has just one count. The chain links TRBV9 to TRBJ2-2; 7 bases align to TRBD2. This CDR3 spans 16 amino acids. Germline trimming cut 3 bases from V and 4 bases from J; bases unmatched to any gene: 9. The germline V gene has CDR1 SGDLS and CDR2 YYNGEE. The DNA of the CDR3 is TGTGCCAGCAGCGCAGAGGTGGGAGGGACCACCGGGGAGCTGTTTTTT. Its protein is CASSAEVGGTTGELFF.

This clone was picked up a small number of times. The V gene is TRBV3-1 (or the pseudogene TRBV3-2), the J gene TRBJ1-1, with D unclear. The V gene's germline CDR1 is LGHDT and CDR2 YNNKEL (reference sequence). Deletions cut 2 bases from V and 4 bases from J, with 14 bases between. This CDR3 comprises 15 residues. The DNA for the CDR3 is TGTGCCAGCAGCCAACGGGGTCTCGGCGGCACTGAAGCTTTCTTT. As protein: CASSQRGLGGTEAFF.

The V gene is TRBV28, the J gene TRBJ2-6; maybe TRBD1 (5 bases). The germline gives CDR1 MDHEN, CDR2 SYDVKM. CDR3 length equals 16 residues. The V and J ends lost 2 bases and 0 bases respectively, with 8 bases between them. The CDR3 coding sequence is TGTGCCAGCAGTTTACTCAGGGTCTCTGGGGCCAACGTCCTGACTTTC. Translated, it gives CASSLLRVSGANVLTF.

This clone came up a few times. Sequence at one end of the junction differs from germline and may be a read error. The chain joins TRBV4-2 to TRBJ2-1; maybe TRBD2 (5 bases). The germline CDR1 and CDR2 sequences are LGHNA and YNFKEQ. The length of the CDR3 is 15 residues. The chain's CDR3 is CASSAIATPYDEQFF. The CDR3 region has the DNA TGTGCCAGCAGCGCCATAGCGACCCCCTACGATGAGCAGTTCTTC.

The chain has TRBV18 and TRBJ2-5, with D tentatively TRBD1 (5 bases). The CDR3 loop spans 14 amino acids. V was pared by 1 base and J by 2 bases, with 8 bases between. Germline lookup yields CDR1 KGHSH and CDR2 LQKENI. In DNA, the CDR3 is TGTGCCAGCTCACCACGGGCAGGGCAAGAGACCCAGTACTTC. Its protein product is CASSPRAGQETQYF.

The CDR3 sequence: CASSLAGGRQETQYF. CDR3 DNA: TGTGCCAGCAGCTTAGCGGGGGGGAGACAAGAGACCCAGTACTTC. The gene calls are TRBV7-8 and TRBJ2-5; TRBD2 matches at 7 bases. The CDR3 is 15 amino acids. Germline-derived CDR1 and CDR2 are SGHVS and FQNEAQ. V lost 0 bases to trimming and J lost 2 bases; unmatched junction nucleotides: 3. Complete variable domain (other parts from reference TRBV7-8 and TRBJ2-5): GAGVSQSPRYKVAKRGQDVALRCDPISGHVSLFWYQQALGQGPEFLTYFQNEAQLDKSGLPSDRFFAERPEGSVSTLKIQRTQQEDSAVYLCASSLAGGRQETQYFGPGTRLLVL.

CDR3 nucleotides: TGCGCCAGCAGCTTGGGCAGCTCGGGTCAGCCCCAGCATTTT. This codes for CASSLGSSGQPQHF. V and J are TRBV5-1 and TRBJ1-5; unclear D gene. Trimming shortened V by 0 bases and J by 6 bases, and 10 bases separated the two germline ends. This CDR3 has 14 amino acids. Germline loops: CDR1 SGHRS, CDR2 YFSETQ.

This clone has a handful of counts. The V gene is TRBV7-2, the J gene TRBJ1-2; D is unresolved. The V end was cut by 2 bases, the J end by 8 bases, with 6 bases between. CDR1 is SGHTA and CDR2 is FQGNSA in the germline V gene. CDR3 length: 11 residues. The CDR3 coding sequence is TGTGCCAGCAGCTTACTACGAGGCTACACCTTC. Amino acid sequence: CASSLLRGYTF.

Only one count was recorded for this clone. The gene calls are TRBV7-2 and TRBJ2-1; D is ambiguous. CDR1 is SGHTA, CDR2 FQGNSA, per germline. This CDR3 spans 14 amino acids. Trimming removed 3 bases at V and 6 bases at J, with 12 bases between. The CDR3: CASSFAESRNEQFF. The CDR3, as DNA: TGTGCCAGCAGCTTCGCTGAGTCCCGCAATGAGCAGTTCTTC.

The V call is TRBV29-1, the J call TRBJ1-1; 10 bases line up with TRBD1. V trimming: 7 bases; J trimming: 7 bases; junction bases outside the gene matches: 3. CDR3 size: 11 residues. Germline V gene lookup returns CDR1 SQVTM and CDR2 ANQGSEA. This chain's CDR3 is CSARTGGEAFF. For the CDR3, the DNA is TGCAGCGCAAGGACAGGGGGTGAAGCTTTCTTT.

The chain is built from TRBV7-2 and TRBJ1-6; the D is unclear. In germline, CDR1 is SGHTA, CDR2 FQGNSA. CDR3 size: 14 residues. The V gene lost 1 base and the J gene lost 5 bases, with 6 bases spanning the gap. The CDR3 sequence: CASSLVQNNSPLHF. In nucleotides, the CDR3 is TGTGCCAGCAGCTTAGTCCAAAATAATTCACCCCTCCACTTT.

The V call is TRBV30, the J call TRBJ1-5, with no clear D. The CDR3 consists of 15 residues. Germline V CDR1 and CDR2: GTSNPN, SVGIG (reference sequence). Trimming cost V 1 base and J 6 bases, with 16 bases left between them. The CDR3 DNA follows: TGTGCCTGGAGTGGAGGTTCGGCATTGGGTCAGCCCCAGCATTTT. This codes for CAWSGGSALGQPQHF. The whole variable domain, remainder taken from reference TRBV30 and TRBJ1-5, is SQTIHQWPATLVQPVGSPLSLECTVEGTSNPNLYWYRQAAGRGLQLLFYSVGIGQISSEVPQNLSASRPQDRQFILSSKKLLLSDSGFYLCAWSGGSALGQPQHFGDGTRLSIL.

The rearrangement links TRBV5-1 to TRBJ2-5; 12 nucleotides match TRBD2. CDR1 and CDR2 (germline): SGHRS, YFSETQ. This CDR3 has 17 residues. V shed 1 base, J shed 2 bases, and the junction held 6 bases outside the gene matches. The CDR3 coding sequence is TGCGCCAGCAGCTTGTTTCCTAGCGGGAGGGTACAAGAGACCCAGTACTTC. Its translation is CASSLFPSGRVQETQYF.